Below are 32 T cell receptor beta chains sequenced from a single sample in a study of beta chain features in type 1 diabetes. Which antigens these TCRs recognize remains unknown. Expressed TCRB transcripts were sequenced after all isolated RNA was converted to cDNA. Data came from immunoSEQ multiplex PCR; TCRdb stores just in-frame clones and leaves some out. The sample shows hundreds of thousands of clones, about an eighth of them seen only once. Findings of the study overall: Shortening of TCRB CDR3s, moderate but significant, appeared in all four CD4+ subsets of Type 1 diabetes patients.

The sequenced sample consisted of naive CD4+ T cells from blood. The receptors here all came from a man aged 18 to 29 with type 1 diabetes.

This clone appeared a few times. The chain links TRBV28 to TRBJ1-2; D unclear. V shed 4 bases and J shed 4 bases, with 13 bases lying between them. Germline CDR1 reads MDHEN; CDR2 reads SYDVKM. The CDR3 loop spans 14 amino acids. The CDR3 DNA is TGTGCCAGCAGTTCCCCGCAGACCGGCTATGGCTACACCTTC. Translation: CASSSPQTGYGYTF.

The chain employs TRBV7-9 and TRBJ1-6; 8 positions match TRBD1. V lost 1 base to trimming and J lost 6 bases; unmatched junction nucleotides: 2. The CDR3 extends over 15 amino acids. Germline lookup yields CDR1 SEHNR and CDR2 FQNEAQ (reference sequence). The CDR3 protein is CASSLVRGPNSPLHF. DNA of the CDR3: TGTGCCAGCAGCTTAGTCAGGGGGCCTAATTCACCCCTCCACTTT.

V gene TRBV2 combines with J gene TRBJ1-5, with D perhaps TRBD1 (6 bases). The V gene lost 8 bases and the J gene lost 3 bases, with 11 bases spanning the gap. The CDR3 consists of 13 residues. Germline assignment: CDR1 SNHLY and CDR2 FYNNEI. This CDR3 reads CASQDRDNQPQHF. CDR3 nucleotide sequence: TGTGCCAGCCAGGACAGAGACAATCAGCCCCAGCATTTT.

The CDR3 loop is CASSVGRSFNTGELFF. The CDR3 DNA sequence: TGTGCCAGCAGCGTAGGGCGCAGCTTCAACACCGGGGAGCTGTTTTTT. The rearrangement uses TRBV9 and TRBJ2-2; D remains unclear. This CDR3 region has 16 residues. The germline CDR1 and CDR2 sequences are SGDLS and YYNGEE. The V gene lost 0 bases and the J gene lost 2 bases, with 11 bases spanning the gap.

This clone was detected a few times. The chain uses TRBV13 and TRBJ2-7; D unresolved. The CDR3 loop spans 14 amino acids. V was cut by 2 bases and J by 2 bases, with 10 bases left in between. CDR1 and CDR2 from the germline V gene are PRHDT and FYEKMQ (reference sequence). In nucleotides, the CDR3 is TGTGCCAGCAGCTTACTGCCAGAGGCCTACGAGCAGTACTTC. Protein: CASSLLPEAYEQYF.

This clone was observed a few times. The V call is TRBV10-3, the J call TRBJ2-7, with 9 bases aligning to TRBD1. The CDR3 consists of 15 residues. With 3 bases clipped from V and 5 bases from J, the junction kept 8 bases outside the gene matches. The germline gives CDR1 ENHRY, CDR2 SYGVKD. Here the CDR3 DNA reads TGTGCCATCAGTGAAGCCGGGACAGGGAGGCACGAGCAGTACTTC. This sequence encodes CAISEAGTGRHEQYF.

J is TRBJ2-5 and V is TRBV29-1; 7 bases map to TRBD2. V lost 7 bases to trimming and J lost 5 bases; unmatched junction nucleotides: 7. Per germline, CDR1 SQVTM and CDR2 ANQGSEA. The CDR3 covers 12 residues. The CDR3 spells CSAPGRGETQYF. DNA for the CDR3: TGCAGCGCCCCAGGGCGGGGGGAGACCCAGTACTTC.

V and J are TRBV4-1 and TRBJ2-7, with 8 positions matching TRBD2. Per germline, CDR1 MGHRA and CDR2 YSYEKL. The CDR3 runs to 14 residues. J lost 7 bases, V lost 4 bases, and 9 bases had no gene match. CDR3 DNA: TGCGCCAGCAGCCGGACACCTCCGGGAGGGGAGCAGTACTTC. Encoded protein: CASSRTPPGGEQYF.

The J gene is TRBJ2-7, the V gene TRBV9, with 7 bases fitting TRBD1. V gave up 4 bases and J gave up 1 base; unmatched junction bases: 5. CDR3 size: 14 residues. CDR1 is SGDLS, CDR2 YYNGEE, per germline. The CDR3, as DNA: TGTGCCAGCAGCTTAACGGGACAGTCCTACGAGCAGTACTTC. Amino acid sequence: CASSLTGQSYEQYF.

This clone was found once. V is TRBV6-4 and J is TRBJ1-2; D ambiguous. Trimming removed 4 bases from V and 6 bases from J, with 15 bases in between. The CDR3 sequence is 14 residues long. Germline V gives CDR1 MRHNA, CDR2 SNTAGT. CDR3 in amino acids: CASSVFDGVDGYTF. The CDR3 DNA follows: TGTGCCAGCAGTGTTTTCGACGGAGTGGATGGCTACACCTTC.

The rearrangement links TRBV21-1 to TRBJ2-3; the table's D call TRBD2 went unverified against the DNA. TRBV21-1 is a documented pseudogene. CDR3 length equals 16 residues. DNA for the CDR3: TGTGCCAGCAGCAAAGGGCTAGCGGGGGGCACAGATACGCAGTATTTT. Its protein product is CASSKGLAGGTDTQYF.

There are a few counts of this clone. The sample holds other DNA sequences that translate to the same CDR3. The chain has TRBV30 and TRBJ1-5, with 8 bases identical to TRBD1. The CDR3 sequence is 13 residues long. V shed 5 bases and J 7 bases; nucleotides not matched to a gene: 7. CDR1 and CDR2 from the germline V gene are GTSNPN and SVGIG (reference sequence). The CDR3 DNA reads TGTGCCTGGGGACAGGGAGGAGGACAGCCCCAGCATTTT. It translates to CAWGQGGGQPQHF.

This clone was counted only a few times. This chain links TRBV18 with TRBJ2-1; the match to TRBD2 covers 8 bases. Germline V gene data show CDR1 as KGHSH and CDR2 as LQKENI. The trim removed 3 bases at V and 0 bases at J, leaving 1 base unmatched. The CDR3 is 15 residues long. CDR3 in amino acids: CASSPTSGSYNEQFF. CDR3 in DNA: TGTGCCAGCTCACCTACTAGCGGCTCCTACAATGAGCAGTTCTTC.

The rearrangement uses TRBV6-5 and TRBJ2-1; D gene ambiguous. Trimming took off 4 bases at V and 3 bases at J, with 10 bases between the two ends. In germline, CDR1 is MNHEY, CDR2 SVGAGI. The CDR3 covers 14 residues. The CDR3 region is CASSLLGFYNEQFF. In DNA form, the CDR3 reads TGTGCCAGCAGTTTATTGGGTTTCTACAATGAGCAGTTCTTC.

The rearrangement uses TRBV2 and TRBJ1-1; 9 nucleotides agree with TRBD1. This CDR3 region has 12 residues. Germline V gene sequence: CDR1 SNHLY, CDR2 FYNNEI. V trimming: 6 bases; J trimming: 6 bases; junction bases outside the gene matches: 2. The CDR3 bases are TGTGCCAGCAGGGGACAGGGCCCTGAAGCTTTCTTT. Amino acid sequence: CASRGQGPEAFF. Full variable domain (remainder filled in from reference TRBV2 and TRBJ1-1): EPEVTQTPSHQVTQMGQEVILRCVPISNHLYFYWYRQILGQKVEFLVSFYNNEISEKSEIFDDQFSVERPDGSNFTLKIRSTKLEDSAMYFCASRGQGPEAFFGQGTRLTVV.

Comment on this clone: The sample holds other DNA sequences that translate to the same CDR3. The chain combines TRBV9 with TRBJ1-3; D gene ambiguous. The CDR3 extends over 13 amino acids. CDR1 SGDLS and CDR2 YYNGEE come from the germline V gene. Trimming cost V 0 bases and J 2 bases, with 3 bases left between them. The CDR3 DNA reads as TGTGCCAGCAGCGTAGAAGCTGGAAACACCATATATTTT. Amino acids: CASSVEAGNTIYF.

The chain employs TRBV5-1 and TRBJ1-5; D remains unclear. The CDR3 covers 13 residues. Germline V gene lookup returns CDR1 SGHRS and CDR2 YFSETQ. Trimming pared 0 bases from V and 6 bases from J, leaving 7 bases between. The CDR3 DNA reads TGCGCCAGCAGCTTGGATTGGAGTCAGCCCCAGCATTTT. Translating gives CASSLDWSQPQHF. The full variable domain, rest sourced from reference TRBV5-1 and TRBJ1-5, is KAGVTQTPRYLIKTRGQQVTLSCSPISGHRSVSWYQQTPGQGLQFLFEYFSETQRNKGNFPGRFSGRQFSNSRSEMNVSTLELGDSALYLCASSLDWSQPQHFGDGTRLSIL.

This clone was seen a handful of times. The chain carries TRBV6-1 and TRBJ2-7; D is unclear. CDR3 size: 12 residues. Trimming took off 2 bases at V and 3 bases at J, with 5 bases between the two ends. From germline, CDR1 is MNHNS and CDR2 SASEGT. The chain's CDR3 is CASSELGYEQYF. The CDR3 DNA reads TGTGCCAGCAGTGAATTGGGCTACGAGCAGTACTTC.

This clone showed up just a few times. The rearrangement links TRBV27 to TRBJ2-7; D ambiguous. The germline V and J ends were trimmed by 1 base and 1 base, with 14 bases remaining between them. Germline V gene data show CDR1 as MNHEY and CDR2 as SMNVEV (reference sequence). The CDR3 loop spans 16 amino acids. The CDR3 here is CASSLYKELGSYEQYF. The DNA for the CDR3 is TGTGCCAGCAGTTTATATAAGGAGCTGGGTTCCTACGAGCAGTACTTC.

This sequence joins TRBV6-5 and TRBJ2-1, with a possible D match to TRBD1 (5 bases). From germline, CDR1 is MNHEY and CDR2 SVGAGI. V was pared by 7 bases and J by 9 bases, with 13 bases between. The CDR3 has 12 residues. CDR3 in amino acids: CASTTVGAEQFF. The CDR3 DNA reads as TGTGCCAGCACCACGGTAGGGGCTGAGCAGTTCTTC.

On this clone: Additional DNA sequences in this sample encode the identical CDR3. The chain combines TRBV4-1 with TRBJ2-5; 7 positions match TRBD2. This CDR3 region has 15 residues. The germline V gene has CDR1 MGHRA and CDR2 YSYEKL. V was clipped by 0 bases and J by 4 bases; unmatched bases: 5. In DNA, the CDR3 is TGCGCCAGCAGCCAAGATCGACTAGCCGGAGAGACCCAGTACTTC. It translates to CASSQDRLAGETQYF.

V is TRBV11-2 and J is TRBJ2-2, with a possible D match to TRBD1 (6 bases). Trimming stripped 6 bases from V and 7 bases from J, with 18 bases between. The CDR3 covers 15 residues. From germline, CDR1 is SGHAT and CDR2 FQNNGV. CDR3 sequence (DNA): TGTGCCAGCAGACCCACAGGGCCCAGGGTCGGGGAGCTGTTTTTT. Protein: CASRPTGPRVGELFF.

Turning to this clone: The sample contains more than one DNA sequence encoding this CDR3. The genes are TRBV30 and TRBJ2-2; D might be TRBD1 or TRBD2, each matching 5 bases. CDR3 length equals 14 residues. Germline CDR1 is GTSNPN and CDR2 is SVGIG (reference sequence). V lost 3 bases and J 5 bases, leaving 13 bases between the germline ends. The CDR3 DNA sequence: TGTGCCTGGAGCGGAGGTCAGGGAACCGGGGAGCTGTTTTTT. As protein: CAWSGGQGTGELFF.

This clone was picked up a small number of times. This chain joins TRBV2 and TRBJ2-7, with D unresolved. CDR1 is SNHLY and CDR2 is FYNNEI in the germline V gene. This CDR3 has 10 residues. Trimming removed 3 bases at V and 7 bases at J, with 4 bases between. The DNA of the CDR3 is TGTGCCAGCAGTGATATGGAGCAGTACTTC. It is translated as CASSDMEQYF.

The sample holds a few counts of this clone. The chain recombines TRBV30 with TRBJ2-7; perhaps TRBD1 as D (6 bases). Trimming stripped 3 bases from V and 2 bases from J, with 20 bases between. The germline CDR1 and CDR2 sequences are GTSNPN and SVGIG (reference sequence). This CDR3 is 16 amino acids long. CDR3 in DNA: TGTGCCTGGAGGATTTTGGGGGCACAACCTGCCTACGAGCAGTACTTC. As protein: CAWRILGAQPAYEQYF.

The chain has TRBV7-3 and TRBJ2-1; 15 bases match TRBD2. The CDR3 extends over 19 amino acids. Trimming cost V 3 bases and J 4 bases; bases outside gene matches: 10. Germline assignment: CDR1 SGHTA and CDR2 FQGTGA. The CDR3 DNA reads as TGTGCCAGCAGCTTCGTCCCCGGGACTAGCGGGGGGATGTACAATGAGCAGTTCTTC. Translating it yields CASSFVPGTSGGMYNEQFF.

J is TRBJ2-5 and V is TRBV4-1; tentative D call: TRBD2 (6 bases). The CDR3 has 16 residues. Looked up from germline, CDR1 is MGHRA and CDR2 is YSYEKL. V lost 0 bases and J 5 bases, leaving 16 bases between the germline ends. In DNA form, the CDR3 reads TGCGCCAGCAGCCAAGATACTGTTCCTGGAGGGGAGACCCAGTACTTC. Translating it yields CASSQDTVPGGETQYF.

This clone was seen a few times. The CDR3 reads CAWSSDNNYGYTF. As DNA, the CDR3 is TGTGCCTGGAGTTCAGATAATAACTATGGCTACACCTTC. The rearrangement links TRBV30 to TRBJ1-2, with unresolved D. CDR1 is GTSNPN and CDR2 is SVGIG in the germline V gene (reference sequence). The CDR3 runs to 13 residues. V lost 2 bases and J lost 1, with 8 bases in between.

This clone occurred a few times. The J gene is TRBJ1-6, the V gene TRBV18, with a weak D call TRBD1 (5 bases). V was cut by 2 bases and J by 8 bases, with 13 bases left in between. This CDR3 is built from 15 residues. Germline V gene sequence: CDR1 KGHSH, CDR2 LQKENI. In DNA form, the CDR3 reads TGTGCCAGCTCACCAAGTAGACCGGGGGATTCACCCCTCCACTTT. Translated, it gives CASSPSRPGDSPLHF.

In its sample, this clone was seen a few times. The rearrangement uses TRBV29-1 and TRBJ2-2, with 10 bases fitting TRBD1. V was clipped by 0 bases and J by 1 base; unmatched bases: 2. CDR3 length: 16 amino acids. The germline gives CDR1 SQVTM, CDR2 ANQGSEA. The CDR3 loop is CSVEDRDRGNTGELFF. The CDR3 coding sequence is TGCAGCGTTGAAGACCGGGACAGGGGGAACACCGGGGAGCTGTTTTTT.

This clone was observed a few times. The CDR3 DNA follows: TGTGCCAGCAGCTTAGGCCGGACAGGTGAAAAACTGTTTTTT. Its translation is CASSLGRTGEKLFF. This rearrangement joins TRBV7-9 to TRBJ1-4; TRBD1 agrees at 7 bases. Germline trimming cut 1 base from V and 7 bases from J; bases unmatched to any gene: 3. The CDR3 loop spans 14 amino acids. Germline V gene sequence: CDR1 SEHNR, CDR2 FQNEAQ (reference sequence).

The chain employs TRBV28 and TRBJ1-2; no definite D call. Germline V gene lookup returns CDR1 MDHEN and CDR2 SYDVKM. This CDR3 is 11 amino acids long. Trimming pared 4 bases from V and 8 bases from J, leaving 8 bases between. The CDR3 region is CASSSTKGYTF. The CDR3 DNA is TGTGCCAGCAGTTCGACAAAAGGCTACACCTTC.